The rows below give T cell receptor beta chains drawn from one sample of a study of Ad26.COV2.S vaccination and SARS-CoV-2 variants. Clones were read by immunoSEQ multiplex PCR, and TCRdb kept only the in-frame ones, dropping some. The data contain over 110,000 clones, roughly 85% of them singletons. Source: peripheral blood, taken after recovery from COVID-19. These receptors all stem from a human donor who had recovered from COVID-19. Both conserved end residues are part of each CDR3. D genes are given only for firm matches. Clone size is stated in some rows and not others, as once, few, many or a class when expanded.

cdr3_nt cdr3_aa j_call cdr3_length clone_size d_call v_call
TGCGCCAGCAGCTTGACAGGGATGAACACTGAAGCTTTCTTT CASSLTGMNTEAFF TRBJ1-1 14 - - TRBV5-1
TGTGCCAGCAGCTTAGGGTGGGGTAGCGGGGGATCCTCCTACAATGAGCAGTTCTTC CASSLGWGSGGSSYNEQFF TRBJ2-1 19 - TRBD2 TRBV7-2
TGTGCCAGCAGTTACTCGCCGGACAGAGCCAAAAACATTCAGTACTTC CASSYSPDRAKNIQYF TRBJ2-4 16 - - TRBV6-5
TGTGCCAGCAGTTATACCCCTGGAAACACCATATATTTT CASSYTPGNTIYF TRBJ1-3 13 - - TRBV6-2/TRBV6-3
TGTGCCACCAGCAGAGTGAGATACGAGCCCATCTATGGCTACACCTTC CATSRVRYEPIYGYTF TRBJ1-2 16 - - TRBV15
TGCGCCAGCACCCGGATAGGTCGGACGTCGGTGTGGTACGAGCAGTACTTC CASTRIGRTSVWYEQYF TRBJ2-7 17 few - TRBV5-1
TGTGCCAGCAGGCGTTCCTATCGGGCTGGGGCCATCTCTGGGGCCAACGTCCTGACTTTC CASRRSYRAGAISGANVLTF TRBJ2-6 20 - - TRBV28
TGCGCCAGCAGCCAAGGGGGGGGTAATGGAGGCTACACCTTC CASSQGGGNGGYTF TRBJ1-2 14 - - TRBV4-1
TGCGCCAGCAGCTTACGCGGATTCTCTGGAAACACCATATATTTT CASSLRGFSGNTIYF TRBJ1-3 15 - - TRBV5-1
TGTGCCAGCTCACCATCGGGGGGGGAGGGGAGAAACACTGAAGCTTTCTTT CASSPSGGEGRNTEAFF TRBJ1-1 17 - - TRBV18
TGCGCCAGCAGTCAAGGCGGGGGGGCCTTGGATACGCAGTATTTT CASSQGGGALDTQYF TRBJ2-3 15 - TRBD2 TRBV23-1
TGTGCCAGCAGTTTAGCTAGGGGTGAGCAGTTCTTC CASSLARGEQFF TRBJ2-1 12 - - TRBV27
TGTGCCAGCTCACCACCAGCTAACTATGGCTACACCTTC CASSPPANYGYTF TRBJ1-2 13 once - TRBV18
TGCGCCAGCAGCTACCTAGCGGGGGCCTACAATGAGCAGTTCTTC CASSYLAGAYNEQFF TRBJ2-1 15 - TRBD2 TRBV5-1
TGTGCCAGCAGCTTAACCGGGACAGGAGAAGCTTTCTTT CASSLTGTGEAFF TRBJ1-1 13 - TRBD1 TRBV7-8
TGTGCCAGCAGCTTAGACAGTGGTGAAGCTTTCTTT CASSLDSGEAFF TRBJ1-1 12 once - TRBV11-3
TGTGCCAGCAGCTTTTTCCAGGGGCAGGGTAGGACCCAGTACTTC CASSFFQGQGRTQYF TRBJ2-5 15 - - TRBV7-6
TGCGCCAGCAGCCTAAAACAGGGGGCGTCCCTTAATTCACCCCTCCACTTT CASSLKQGASLNSPLHF TRBJ1-6 17 - TRBD1 TRBV4-1
TGTGCCAGCAGTTTAAAGGCTCGACTTGGCGAGCAGTACTTC CASSLKARLGEQYF TRBJ2-7 14 - - TRBV27
TGCGCCAGCAGCCAAGTTCGGGGAAACACCATATATTTT CASSQVRGNTIYF TRBJ1-3 13 many - TRBV4-3
TGTGCCAGCAGTGAGACAGGGGGCCGAAAGAAGGGCTACACCTTC CASSETGGRKKGYTF TRBJ1-2 15 - TRBD1 TRBV6-1
TGCGCCAGCAGCTTGCCCGCAGGAATCCGGGACAGCTCCTACAATGAGCAGTTCTTC CASSLPAGIRDSSYNEQFF TRBJ2-1 19 - TRBD1 TRBV5-1
TGTGCCATCAGTGAACTACAGGGGCCCCAACCCTACGAGCAGTACTTC CAISELQGPQPYEQYF TRBJ2-7 16 once TRBD1 TRBV10-3
TGTGCCAGCAGCCCGGGACTGGGTTCCTACGAGCAGTACTTC CASSPGLGSYEQYF TRBJ2-7 14 - - TRBV6-5
TGTGCCAGTAGTTCCCGCGGGGAGCAAGAGACCCAGTACTTC CASSSRGEQETQYF TRBJ2-5 14 - - TRBV19
TGCGCCAGCAGCCAAGATGGTAGCGGGGGGGCCGATGAGCAGTTCTTC CASSQDGSGGADEQFF TRBJ2-1 16 - TRBD2 TRBV4-3
TGTGCCAGCAGCTTAGCGACAGTTAACCCTCTTCTAGAGGCCAACGTCCTGACTTTC CASSLATVNPLLEANVLTF TRBJ2-6 19 - - TRBV7-9
TGTGCCACCAGCAGAGGCCTAGGGGACGGAAAACTGTTTTTT CATSRGLGDGKLFF TRBJ1-4 14 - - TRBV15
TGTGCCAGCAGCTTGTTTCGAAAACCCAATGAGCAGTTCTTC CASSLFRKPNEQFF TRBJ2-1 14 once - TRBV5-4
TGTGCCAGCAGGGATAAAGGGGGCGGATCACCCCTCCACTTT CASRDKGGGSPLHF TRBJ1-6 14 - TRBD1 TRBV28
TGTGCCAGCAGCCAAGAATGGTGGTACGAGCAGTACTTC CASSQEWWYEQYF TRBJ2-7 13 - - TRBV3-1/TRBV3-2
TGTGCCACAAGACCTACTAGCTCGAGGGTCTACGAGCAGTACTTC CATRPTSSRVYEQYF TRBJ2-7 15 - - TRBV6-5
TGTGCCAGCAGACCGGGACAGGGGGTGATCGAGACCCAGTACTTC CASRPGQGVIETQYF TRBJ2-5 15 - TRBD1 TRBV2
TGTGCCAGCAGTATCCAGAGTTTGGACGAGCAGTACTTC CASSIQSLDEQYF TRBJ2-7 13 - - TRBV12-3/TRBV12-4
TGTGCCAGCGGCACGGGTATGCCCCAGCATTTT CASGTGMPQHF TRBJ1-5 11 - - TRBV7-6
TGTGCCACGGCGGACGGGAGCAATCAGCCCCAGCATTTT CATADGSNQPQHF TRBJ1-5 13 - - TRBV15
TGTGCCAGCAGGCGAGGGAGGGAGCTGTTTTTT CASRRGRELFF TRBJ2-2 11 once - TRBV28
TGTGCCAGCGCAGGGTGGGACACTGAAGCTTTCTTT CASAGWDTEAFF TRBJ1-1 12 - - TRBV7-9
TGTGCCAGCAGACCGCAACTTACAGGCTTGTACTATGGCTACACCTTC CASRPQLTGLYYGYTF TRBJ1-2 16 - - TRBV5-4
TGTGCCAGCTCACCAAGTGGAGGCTCTGAAGCTTTCTTT CASSPSGGSEAFF TRBJ1-1 13 - - TRBV18
TGTGCCAGTAGTATCGGAGACATAAGAAGGGCTTTCTTT CASSIGDIRRAFF TRBJ1-1 13 - - TRBV19
TGTGCCAGCAGCCAAGGGTTCGTACGGACAGTTAATTCACCCCTCCACTTT CASSQGFVRTVNSPLHF TRBJ1-6 17 - - TRBV3-1/TRBV3-2
TGTGCCAGCAGTGAGTTGACGGGACATAAGGGGACTGAAGCTTTCTTT CASSELTGHKGTEAFF TRBJ1-1 16 - - TRBV6-1
TGCGCCAGCAGCCAAGTGGCGCTCCTAGAGGAGCAGTACTTC CASSQVALLEEQYF TRBJ2-7 14 - - TRBV4-1
TGCGCCAGCAGCCAAGACCGGGCTTACGAGCAGTACTTC CASSQDRAYEQYF TRBJ2-7 13 - - TRBV4-3
TGTGCCAGCAGTTTATTTCAGGGCGGAGTAGTCACTGAAGCTTTCTTT CASSLFQGGVVTEAFF TRBJ1-1 16 once - TRBV27
TGTGCCAGCAGCTTAGTTTACAGGGGGCGTACTGAAGCTTTCTTT CASSLVYRGRTEAFF TRBJ1-1 15 - TRBD1 TRBV7-6
TGCGCCAGCAGCCAAGGGATAGCACAAGAGACCCAGTACTTC CASSQGIAQETQYF TRBJ2-5 14 - - TRBV4-3
TGTGCCTGGGGTTTGGGGGGGGCCAACGTCCTGACTTTC CAWGLGGANVLTF TRBJ2-6 13 - - TRBV30
TGCGCCAGCAGCTCGGACAGGGGGCAGGATGGCTACACCTTC CASSSDRGQDGYTF TRBJ1-2 14 - TRBD1 TRBV5-1
TGTGCCAGCAGTTCTGGGACAGGAGAAACTGAAGCTTTCTTT CASSSGTGETEAFF TRBJ1-1 14 - TRBD1 TRBV6-5
TGCAGTGTAGGGGGGAATGAGCAGTTCTTC CSVGGNEQFF TRBJ2-1 10 - - TRBV20-1
TGCGCCAGCAGCCCGTACAGGGTTGGAACAGATACGCAGTATTTT CASSPYRVGTDTQYF TRBJ2-3 15 - - TRBV4-1
TGCGCCAGCAGCCAAGCCCTCGCAGATACGCAGTATTTT CASSQALADTQYF TRBJ2-3 13 - - TRBV4-3
TGTGCCAGCTCACCGGACCTAGCGGCGTTCAACACCGGGGAGCTGTTTTTT CASSPDLAAFNTGELFF TRBJ2-2 17 - TRBD2 TRBV18
TGCAGTGCTAGTAACATGGCCCTTGATGGGCAGTACTTC CSASNMALDGQYF TRBJ2-7 13 - - TRBV20-1
TGTGCCAGCAGTTCCAGACAGGGGTACACAGATACGCAGTATTTT CASSSRQGYTDTQYF TRBJ2-3 15 - TRBD1 TRBV27
TGTGCCAGCAGCGACAGGGTTACCCCTGAAGCTTTCTTT CASSDRVTPEAFF TRBJ1-1 13 - TRBD1 TRBV6-5